A single sample is the source of the 15 T cell receptor beta chains below, sequenced in a study of blood T cell repertoires in COVID-19. Generated by immunoSEQ multiplex PCR, the TCRdb table keeps only in-frame clones and is missing some. The data hold about 94,000 clones, with 80% observed a single time. Sequenced input: peripheral blood. Receptor source: a human donor in a cohort sampled during active COVID-19.

V gene TRBV6-6 combines with J gene TRBJ1-5, with D tentatively TRBD1 (5 bases). CDR3 length: 14 residues. With 6 bases removed from V and 1 base from J, the gap between germline ends came to 10 bases. CDR1 and CDR2 (germline): MNHNY, SVGAGI (reference sequence). In DNA form, the CDR3 reads TGTGCCAGCAGCCTCAACAGGAGCAATCAGCCCCAGCATTTT. Translating it yields CASSLNRSNQPQHF.

The genes are TRBV5-5 and TRBJ2-7; a possible D gene is TRBD2 (6 bases). CDR3 length: 13 amino acids. V dropped 4 bases and J dropped 7 bases, with 15 bases sitting between them. Germline V gene data show CDR1 as SGHKS and CDR2 as YYEKEE (reference sequence). The CDR3 protein is CASSRGTGDEQYF. The CDR3 DNA reads TGTGCCAGCAGCCGCGGGACGGGCGATGAGCAGTACTTC.

The V call is TRBV9, the J call TRBJ2-3; 7 bases line up with TRBD2. The CDR3 is made up of 14 amino acids. Looked up from germline, CDR1 is SGDLS and CDR2 is YYNGEE. Trimming cost V 7 bases and J 0 bases; bases outside gene matches: 5. The CDR3 DNA reads as TGTGCCAGCGGATACGGGGGGAGCACAGATACGCAGTATTTT. It translates to CASGYGGSTDTQYF.

The J gene is TRBJ1-6, the V gene TRBV7-8, with no clear D. The length of the CDR3 is 15 residues. Germline-derived CDR1 and CDR2 are SGHVS and FQNEAQ. Trimming stripped 4 bases from V and 5 bases from J, with 12 bases between. The CDR3 here is CASSWAAENNSPLHF. DNA of the CDR3: TGTGCCAGCAGCTGGGCCGCAGAAAATAATTCACCCCTCCACTTT. The variable domain in full, with the rest retrieved from reference TRBV7-8 and TRBJ1-6, is GAGVSQSPRYKVAKRGQDVALRCDPISGHVSLFWYQQALGQGPEFLTYFQNEAQLDKSGLPSDRFFAERPEGSVSTLKIQRTQQEDSAVYLCASSWAAENNSPLHFGNGTRLTVT.

This clone was detected a few times. The chain is built from TRBV7-9 and TRBJ1-3; unclear D gene. V dropped 3 bases and J dropped 4 bases, with 7 bases sitting between them. The CDR3 sequence is 13 residues long. Per germline, CDR1 SEHNR and CDR2 FQNEAQ (reference sequence). The chain's CDR3 is CASSFRRGNTIYF. The DNA for the CDR3 is TGTGCCAGCAGCTTTAGGAGGGGAAACACCATATATTTT.

This clone occurred a few times. CDR3 region: CASRASGVHEQFF. The CDR3 nucleotides are TGTGCCAGCAGGGCCTCGGGAGTCCATGAGCAGTTCTTC. The chain employs TRBV12-3 or TRBV12-4 and TRBJ2-1; weak D call: TRBD2 (6 bases). V was shortened by 6 bases and J by 8 bases, with 14 bases between the two germline ends. The CDR3 has 13 amino acids.

This clone was seen only a few times. V and J are TRBV7-2 and TRBJ2-7; 9 bases map to TRBD2. Germline values: CDR1 SGHTA, CDR2 FQGNSA. The ends lost 4 bases at V and 4 bases at J; junction bases unmatched: 11. The CDR3 runs 16 residues. This chain's CDR3 is CASSSTGGGRGYEQYF. In DNA form, the CDR3 reads TGTGCCAGCAGCTCTACGGGTGGCGGGAGGGGGTACGAGCAGTACTTC. Together with reference TRBV7-2 and TRBJ2-7, the CDR3 gives the full variable domain: GAGVSQSPSNKVTEKGKDVELRCDPISGHTALYWYRQSLGQGLEFLIYFQGNSAPDKSGLPSDRFSAERTGGSVSTLTIQRTQQEDSAVYLCASSSTGGGRGYEQYFGPGTRLTVT.

V gene TRBV27 combines with J gene TRBJ1-5, with D perhaps TRBD1 (6 bases). This CDR3 has 14 residues. V lost 8 bases and J lost 6, with 17 bases in between. CDR1 is MNHEY, CDR2 SMNVEV, per germline (reference sequence). CDR3 sequence reads: CASSDRGGPQPQHF. DNA of the CDR3: TGTGCCAGCTCCGACCGTGGGGGCCCTCAGCCCCAGCATTTT.

This clone was picked up a small number of times. The chain combines TRBV30 with TRBJ1-5; 7 nucleotides line up with TRBD1. Germline lookup yields CDR1 GTSNPN and CDR2 SVGIG (reference sequence). J lost 3 bases, V lost 6 bases, and 2 bases had no gene match. The CDR3 spans 12 residues. The CDR3 reads CACGTDNQPQHF. CDR3 nucleotides: TGTGCCTGTGGGACAGACAATCAGCCCCAGCATTTT.

A few counts support this clone. The chain employs TRBV10-3 and TRBJ1-1; D ambiguous. CDR1 and CDR2 from the germline V gene are ENHRY and SYGVKD. V shed 3 bases and J shed 7 bases, with 6 bases lying between them. The CDR3 covers 11 residues. The CDR3 sequence is CAISDRSEAFF. As DNA, the CDR3 is TGTGCCATCAGTGATCGTAGTGAAGCTTTCTTT.

The rearrangement links TRBV6-5 to TRBJ1-4, with unresolved D. The germline CDR1 and CDR2 sequences are MNHEY and SVGAGI. The CDR3 sequence is 14 residues long. V was cut by 5 bases and J by 4 bases, with 11 bases left in between. CDR3 DNA sequence: TGTGCCAGCAGTAATACCCGGAGTAATGAAAAACTGTTTTTT. As protein: CASSNTRSNEKLFF.

The rearrangement joins TRBV7-3 to TRBJ1-2; no reliable D call. V was pared by 2 bases and J by 8 bases, with 12 bases between. Germline V gives CDR1 SGHTA, CDR2 FQGTGA. This CDR3 region has 13 residues. The CDR3 nucleotides read TGTGCCAGCAGCTTACTTAGTGGGAGCGGCTACACCTTC. This encodes CASSLLSGSGYTF.

The rearrangement uses TRBV2 and TRBJ2-7; TRBD2 agrees at 7 bases. This CDR3 region has 13 residues. From germline, CDR1 is SNHLY and CDR2 FYNNEI. V lost 8 bases, J lost 0 bases, and 4 bases stayed unmatched. CDR3 sequence: CASERDHSYEQYF. The CDR3 DNA is TGTGCCAGCGAGCGGGACCACTCCTACGAGCAGTACTTC.

The CDR3 loop reads CASSTNFYEQYF. In DNA form, the CDR3 reads TGTGCCAGCAGTACTAATTTCTACGAGCAGTACTTC. V and J are TRBV28 and TRBJ2-7; D is undetermined. Germline V gives CDR1 MDHEN, CDR2 SYDVKM. The CDR3 runs 12 residues. V lost 5 bases and J lost 3, with 8 bases in between.

This chain joins TRBV5-5 and TRBJ2-7; D may be TRBD2 (6 bases). The germline V and J ends were trimmed by 2 bases and 7 bases, with 16 bases remaining between them. Germline CDR1 reads SGHKS; CDR2 reads YYEKEE (reference sequence). The CDR3 runs to 14 residues. Here the CDR3 reads CASSLMGGDKEQYF. CDR3 nucleotide sequence: TGTGCCAGCAGCTTAATGGGGGGAGACAAGGAGCAGTACTTC.